These 31 T cell receptor beta chains were all obtained from the same sample, sequenced in a study of shared clonotypes between healthy human individuals. Assay: immunoSEQ multiplex PCR; the TCRdb copy retains only in-frame clones and omits some. The data show around 2.5 million clones, 93% seen once. The sample comprised naive CD4+ T cells from PBMCs. Subset described: CD45RA+ positively selected. All receptors derive from a man aged 18 to 29 in good health. Some clones in this sample may be carry-over from other donors' samples.

The chain is built from TRBV7-2 and TRBJ2-7; D remains unclear. The CDR3 extends over 13 amino acids. The V end was cut by 5 bases, the J end by 0 bases, with 8 bases between. The germline V gene has CDR1 SGHTA and CDR2 FQGNSA. CDR3 nucleotides: TGTGCCAGCAGCCCCTCGAACTCCTACGAGCAGTACTTC. It specifies CASSPSNSYEQYF. Looking up the rest from reference TRBV7-2 and TRBJ2-7 gives the full variable domain: GAGVSQSPSNKVTEKGKDVELRCDPISGHTALYWYRQSLGQGLEFLIYFQGNSAPDKSGLPSDRFSAERTGGSVSTLTIQRTQQEDSAVYLCASSPSNSYEQYFGPGTRLTVT.

The CDR3 loop is CASSQQANTEAFF. The CDR3 region has the DNA TGTGCCAGCTCACAGCAGGCGAACACTGAAGCTTTCTTT. The V and J genes are TRBV18 and TRBJ1-1; no clear D. V gave up 4 bases and J gave up 1 base, with 7 bases separating them. Germline V gene sequence: CDR1 KGHSH, CDR2 LQKENI. This CDR3 is 13 amino acids long. Full variable domain (remainder filled in from reference TRBV18 and TRBJ1-1): NAGVMQNPRHLVRRRGQEARLRCSPMKGHSHVYWYRQLPEEGLKFMVYLQKENIIDESGMPKERFSAEFPKEGPSILRIQQVVRGDSAAYFCASSQQANTEAFFGQGTRLTVV.

This clone showed up just a few times. The chain uses TRBV6-5 and TRBJ2-2, with D perhaps being TRBD1 or TRBD2 (5 bases each). V was cut by 5 bases and J by 6 bases, with 13 bases left in between. The CDR3 length is 14 residues. CDR1 and CDR2 (germline): MNHEY, SVGAGI. Here the CDR3 DNA reads TGTGCCAGCAGTCCGCCCGGGACGCCCGGGGAGCTGTTTTTT. Residues: CASSPPGTPGELFF.

This clone was observed once. The chain carries TRBV7-2 and TRBJ2-4, with D tentatively TRBD2 (5 bases). The CDR3 is made up of 17 amino acids. The ends were cut back, 0 bases at V and 0 bases at J, with 12 bases in the middle. The germline CDR1 and CDR2 sequences are SGHTA and FQGNSA. CDR3 nucleotides: TGTGCCAGCAGCTTAGCGGGCGGGTCTCTAGCCAAAAACATTCAGTACTTC. This gives the protein CASSLAGGSLAKNIQYF.

This clone was detected only once. Within the sample, other DNA sequences also encode this same CDR3. V gene TRBV18 combines with J gene TRBJ2-1, with 11 bases that match TRBD2. The CDR3 contains 16 residues. CDR1 KGHSH and CDR2 LQKENI come from the germline V gene. J gave up 1 base and V 3 bases, and 2 bases lay outside the gene matches. The CDR3, as DNA: TGTGCCAGCTCACCGGGGACTAGCGGTTCCTACAATGAGCAGTTCTTC. It is translated as CASSPGTSGSYNEQFF.

This clone has only one observation. The same CDR3 can be traced to other DNA sequences in this sample. V is TRBV5-1 and J is TRBJ1-3; D is unresolved. V dropped 0 bases and J dropped 0 bases, with 10 bases sitting between them. CDR3 size: 16 residues. Germline V gene lookup returns CDR1 SGHRS and CDR2 YFSETQ. The CDR3 is CASSLGVSDSGNTIYF. The CDR3 DNA is TGCGCCAGCAGCTTGGGTGTCAGCGACTCTGGAAACACCATATATTTT.

The J gene is TRBJ2-3, the V gene TRBV5-6, with D maybe TRBD1 (6 bases). Between the trimmed V and J ends, which lost 4 bases and 4 bases, there was a span of 10 bases. Germline CDR1 is SGHDT and CDR2 is YYEEEE. The CDR3 has 13 amino acids. The CDR3 region has the DNA TGTGCCAGCAGCGTCAGGGGCGCAGATACGCAGTATTTT. Translating gives CASSVRGADTQYF.

This clone showed up just once. This chain uses TRBV30 with TRBJ1-2; 11 bases map to TRBD1. This CDR3 spans 14 amino acids. Germline-derived CDR1 and CDR2 are GTSNPN and SVGIG (reference sequence). The V gene end was trimmed by 5 bases and the J gene end by 8 bases; junction bases not matched to a gene: 10. The CDR3 coding sequence is TGTGCCTGGCGCCCCCGGGACAGGGGGATGGGCTACACCTTC. Encoded protein: CAWRPRDRGMGYTF.

The gene calls are TRBV15 and TRBJ1-2, with D unclear. CDR1 and CDR2 (germline): LNHNV, YYDKDF (reference sequence). V lost 0 bases and J lost 13, with 18 bases in between. The CDR3 sequence is 14 residues long. Here the CDR3 reads CATSRESGRPYGTF. CDR3 DNA: TGTGCCACCAGCAGAGAGAGTGGTAGACCCTACGGCACCTTC.

The chain has TRBV5-8 and TRBJ2-1; TRBD2 matches at 9 bases. Germline loops: CDR1 SGHTS, CDR2 YDEGEE. V shed 3 bases and J 0 bases; nucleotides not matched to a gene: 7. This CDR3 is built from 17 residues. This CDR3 is CASSSLAGAVSYNEQFF. The CDR3 coding sequence is TGTGCCAGCAGCTCGTTAGCGGGAGCTGTCTCCTACAATGAGCAGTTCTTC. Complete variable domain (other parts from reference TRBV5-8 and TRBJ2-1): EAGVTQSPTHLIKTRGQQATLRCSPISGHTSVYWYQQALGLGLQFLLWYDEGEERNRGNFPPRFSGRQFPNYSSELNVNALELEDSALYLCASSSLAGAVSYNEQFFGPGTRLTVL.

The rearrangement links TRBV5-1 to TRBJ2-7; 7 bases are a match to TRBD1. Germline V lookup: CDR1 SGHRS, CDR2 YFSETQ. V gave up 3 bases and J gave up 0 bases; unmatched junction bases: 3. The CDR3 runs to 14 residues. CDR3 DNA: TGCGCCAGCAGCTGGGGGACAGCCTCCTACGAGCAGTACTTC. It codes for CASSWGTASYEQYF.

The chain employs TRBV6-5 and TRBJ1-1; 11 bases map to TRBD1. CDR1 and CDR2 (germline): MNHEY, SVGAGI. J lost 10 bases, V lost 2 bases, and 9 bases had no gene match. The CDR3 consists of 15 residues. The CDR3 here is CASSYRGQGAVLAFF. The CDR3 DNA follows: TGTGCCAGCAGTTACCGAGGACAGGGGGCGGTTTTAGCTTTCTTT.

This chain joins TRBV7-2 and TRBJ2-5; 7 positions match TRBD2. The CDR3 is 14 residues long. V shed 5 bases and J 5 bases; nucleotides not matched to a gene: 8. Germline loops: CDR1 SGHTA, CDR2 FQGNSA. This CDR3 reads CASSRASGGETQYF. CDR3 bases: TGTGCCAGCAGCCGAGCTAGCGGTGGGGAGACCCAGTACTTC.

This clone has a single count. The sample contains more than one DNA sequence encoding this CDR3. The chain has TRBV28 and TRBJ1-5; no clear D gene. The CDR3 consists of 14 residues. Germline assignment: CDR1 MDHEN and CDR2 SYDVKM. Trimming removed 3 bases from V and 0 bases from J, with 6 bases in between. The CDR3 is CASSLEYSNQPQHF. The CDR3 DNA sequence: TGTGCCAGCAGTTTGGAGTATAGCAATCAGCCCCAGCATTTT.

V and J are TRBV6-5 and TRBJ1-1; 7 nucleotides agree with TRBD1. Trimming cost V 5 bases and J 7 bases; bases outside gene matches: 7. The CDR3 length is 13 residues. Germline values: CDR1 MNHEY, CDR2 SVGAGI. The CDR3 region has the DNA TGTGCCAGCAGTAGAAGGGGGCTAATTGAAGCTTTCTTT. This translates into CASSRRGLIEAFF.

This clone was seen only once. This chain joins TRBV9 and TRBJ1-1; tentatively, D is TRBD1 (6 bases). Germline V gives CDR1 SGDLS, CDR2 YYNGEE. V shed 4 bases and J shed 3 bases, with 13 bases lying between them. The CDR3 has 14 residues. The CDR3 DNA follows: TGTGCCAGCAGCCTGACCCACAGGGACACTGAAGCTTTCTTT. This codes for CASSLTHRDTEAFF.

V is TRBV2 and J is TRBJ2-5, with a tentative D call TRBD1 (7 bases). The CDR3 is made up of 13 amino acids. CDR1 SNHLY and CDR2 FYNNEI come from the germline V gene. With 7 bases removed from V and 4 bases from J, the gap between germline ends came to 13 bases. The CDR3 sequence is CASNLQGGETQYF. CDR3 DNA: TGTGCCAGCAACCTCCAGGGGGGAGAGACCCAGTACTTC.

The V gene is TRBV11-1, the J gene TRBJ1-2, with TRBD1 as a possible D gene (5 bases). This CDR3 contains 14 residues. The ends were cut back, 1 base at V and 2 bases at J, with 8 bases in the middle. Germline V gene sequence: CDR1 SGHAT, CDR2 FQDESV (reference sequence). In DNA form, the CDR3 reads TGTGCCAGCAGCTTAGGGACAAAGAACTATGGCTACACCTTC. Protein sequence: CASSLGTKNYGYTF.

Remarks on this clone: Other DNA sequences in the same sample also yield this CDR3. J is TRBJ1-5 and V is TRBV2; D is possibly TRBD1 (6 bases). CDR3 length: 15 amino acids. Germline-derived CDR1 and CDR2 are SNHLY and FYNNEI. Trimming shortened V by 2 bases and J by 4 bases, and 12 bases separated the two germline ends. CDR3 nucleotides: TGTGCCAGCAGTGAATGGAGCAGGGGTAATCAGCCCCAGCATTTT. Encoded protein: CASSEWSRGNQPQHF.

CDR3 amino acids: CASSFGRREAFF. The DNA of the CDR3 is TGTGCCAGTTCTTTCGGGCGGAGGGAAGCTTTCTTT. The chain joins TRBV19 to TRBJ1-1; the D is unclear. Looked up from germline, CDR1 is LNHDA and CDR2 is SQIVND (reference sequence). The V gene lost 8 bases and the J gene lost 8 bases, with 15 bases spanning the gap. The CDR3 extends over 12 amino acids.

The J gene is TRBJ2-4, the V gene TRBV18, with D perhaps matching TRBD1 (5 bases). Trimming took off 0 bases at V and 4 bases at J, with 13 bases between the two ends. CDR3 length equals 16 residues. CDR1 is KGHSH, CDR2 LQKENI, per germline. In nucleotides, the CDR3 is TGTGCCAGCTCACCACCTAACCGACAGAAGAAAAACATTCAGTACTTC. Translation gives CASSPPNRQKKNIQYF.

The chain couples TRBV15 to TRBJ2-1; 8 positions match TRBD2. The CDR3 spans 17 residues. The trim removed 0 bases at V and 8 bases at J, leaving 12 bases unmatched. Per the germline V gene, CDR1 is LNHNV and CDR2 is YYDKDF (reference sequence). CDR3 protein: CATSRDFRAGVVYEQFF. The CDR3 DNA reads as TGTGCCACCAGCAGAGATTTCAGAGCGGGAGTCGTGTATGAGCAGTTCTTC.

The chain joins TRBV19 to TRBJ2-7, with D unresolved. Per the germline V gene, CDR1 is LNHDA and CDR2 is SQIVND (reference sequence). V lost 10 bases to trimming and J lost 0 bases, with 13 bases between them. The CDR3 has 13 amino acids. The CDR3 region is CATRALLSYEQYF. CDR3 nucleotides: TGTGCCACCCGCGCGCTGCTCTCCTACGAGCAGTACTTC.

In DNA, the CDR3 is TGCAGCGCCGGGCCAGGGAGGTCCTACGAGCAGTACTTC. It translates to CSAGPGRSYEQYF. The rearrangement joins TRBV29-1 to TRBJ2-7, with D perhaps TRBD2 (6 bases). Germline V gene sequence: CDR1 SQVTM, CDR2 ANQGSEA. The CDR3 has 13 residues. With 7 bases removed from V and 1 base from J, the gap between germline ends came to 14 bases.

The chain joins TRBV6-1 to TRBJ2-7, with 9 bases fitting TRBD1. This CDR3 has 16 amino acids. After removal of 0 bases from V and 0 bases from J, the junction contained 3 bases not matched to a gene. Germline V gene data show CDR1 as MNHNS and CDR2 as SASEGT. This CDR3 reads CASSEALTGGSYEQYF. CDR3 coding DNA: TGTGCCAGCAGTGAAGCGTTGACAGGGGGCTCCTACGAGCAGTACTTC.

The rearrangement joins TRBV19 to TRBJ2-7; 8 bases are a match to TRBD1. The ends lost 2 bases at V and 5 bases at J; junction bases unmatched: 11. Germline V lookup: CDR1 LNHDA, CDR2 SQIVND (reference sequence). This CDR3 has 16 amino acids. The CDR3 nucleotides are TGTGCCAGTAGTATAACCCGGACAGGGAATAGGAACGAGCAGTACTTC. This gives the protein CASSITRTGNRNEQYF.

This sequence joins TRBV6-5 and TRBJ1-1; D is unresolved. V shed 0 bases and J shed 4 bases, with 9 bases lying between them. In germline, CDR1 is MNHEY, CDR2 SVGAGI. The CDR3 consists of 14 residues. CDR3 sequence: CASSYSNSGTEAFF. In DNA form, the CDR3 reads TGTGCCAGCAGTTACTCGAACTCTGGCACTGAAGCTTTCTTT.

V and J are TRBV5-4 and TRBJ2-3; 9 bases align to TRBD2. V lost 2 bases to trimming and J lost 6 bases; unmatched junction nucleotides: 7. From germline, CDR1 is SGHNT and CDR2 YYREEE (reference sequence). This CDR3 has 15 residues. In nucleotides, the CDR3 is TGTGCCAGCAGCTTCGGGACTAGCAGAGACGATACGCAGTATTTT. Its protein product is CASSFGTSRDDTQYF.

For this clone: The identical CDR3 is also encoded by other nucleotide sequences in the sample. The chain has TRBV2 and TRBJ1-5, with 9 positions matching TRBD1. The CDR3 has 13 residues. J lost 4 bases, V lost 7 bases, and 2 bases had no gene match. Per germline, CDR1 SNHLY and CDR2 FYNNEI. The CDR3 sequence: CASTGQGNQPQHF. The CDR3 coding sequence is TGTGCCAGCACCGGACAGGGGAATCAGCCCCAGCATTTT.

The chain carries TRBV28 and TRBJ2-7; TRBD2 matches at 9 bases. The CDR3 is made up of 15 amino acids. In germline, CDR1 is MDHEN, CDR2 SYDVKM. Trimming at V came to 6 bases and at J to 5 bases, leaving 11 bases not matched to a gene. CDR3 sequence reads: CASRTSGTSSDEQYF. CDR3 bases: TGTGCCAGCAGGACCTCCGGGACTAGCTCTGACGAGCAGTACTTC.

J is TRBJ2-7 and V is TRBV6-4; possible D gene TRBD1, 6 bases. This CDR3 comprises 14 residues. Germline V gene sequence: CDR1 MRHNA, CDR2 SNTAGT. The V and J ends lost 4 bases and 8 bases respectively, with 18 bases between them. The CDR3 region is CASSGQTGDGKQYF. The CDR3 coding sequence is TGTGCCAGCAGTGGCCAGACAGGTGACGGGAAGCAGTACTTC.